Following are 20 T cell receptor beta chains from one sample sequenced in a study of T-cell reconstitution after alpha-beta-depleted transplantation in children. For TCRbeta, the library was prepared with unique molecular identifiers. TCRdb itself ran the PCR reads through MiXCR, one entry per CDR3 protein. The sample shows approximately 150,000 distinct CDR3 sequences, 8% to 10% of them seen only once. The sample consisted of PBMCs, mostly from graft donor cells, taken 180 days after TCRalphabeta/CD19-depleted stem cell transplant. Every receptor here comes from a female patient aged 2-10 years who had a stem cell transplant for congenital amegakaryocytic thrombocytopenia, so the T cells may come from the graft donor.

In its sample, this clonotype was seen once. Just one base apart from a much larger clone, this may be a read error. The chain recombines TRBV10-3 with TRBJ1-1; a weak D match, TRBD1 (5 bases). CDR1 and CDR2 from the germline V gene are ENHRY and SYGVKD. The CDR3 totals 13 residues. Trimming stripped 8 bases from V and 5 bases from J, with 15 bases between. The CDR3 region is CAIVQVWRTEAFF. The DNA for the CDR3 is TGTGCCATCGTACAGGTCTGGCGGACTGAAGCTTTCTTT.

CDR3 protein: CSARAPGLAVSSYNEQFF. The CDR3 region has the DNA TGCAGTGCTAGGGCTCCGGGACTAGCGGTGAGCTCCTACAATGAGCAGTTCTTC. V and J are TRBV20-1 and TRBJ2-1; 11 positions agree with TRBD2. This CDR3 comprises 18 residues. Germline trimming cut 3 bases from V and 0 bases from J; bases unmatched to any gene: 10. Germline loops: CDR1 DFQATT, CDR2 SNEGSKA (reference sequence).

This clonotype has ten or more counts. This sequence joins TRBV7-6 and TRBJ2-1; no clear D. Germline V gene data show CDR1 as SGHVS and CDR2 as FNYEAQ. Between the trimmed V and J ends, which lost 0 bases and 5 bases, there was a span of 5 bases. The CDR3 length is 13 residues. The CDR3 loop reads CASSLAGNNEQFF. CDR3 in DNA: TGTGCCAGCAGCTTAGCTGGGAACAATGAGCAGTTCTTC.

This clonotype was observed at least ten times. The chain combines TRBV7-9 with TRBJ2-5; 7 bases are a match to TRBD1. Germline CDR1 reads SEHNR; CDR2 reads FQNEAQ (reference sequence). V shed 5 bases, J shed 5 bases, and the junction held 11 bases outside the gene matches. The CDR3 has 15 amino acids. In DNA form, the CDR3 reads TGTGCCAGCAGCCGCGACAGGGCCCCACGGGAGACCCAGTACTTC. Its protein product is CASSRDRAPRETQYF.

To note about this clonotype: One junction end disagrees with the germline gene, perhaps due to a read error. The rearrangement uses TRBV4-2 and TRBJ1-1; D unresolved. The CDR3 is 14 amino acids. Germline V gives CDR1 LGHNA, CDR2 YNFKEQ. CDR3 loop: CASSKDPKGTEAFF. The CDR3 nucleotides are TGTGCCAGCAGCAAAGATCCGAAAGGCACTGAAGCTTTCTTT.

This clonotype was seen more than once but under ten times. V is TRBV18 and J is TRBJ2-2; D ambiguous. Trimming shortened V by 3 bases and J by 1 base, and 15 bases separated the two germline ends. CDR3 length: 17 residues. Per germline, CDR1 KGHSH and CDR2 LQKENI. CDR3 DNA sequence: TGTGCCAGCTCACCGGGCCAAGTTTTGGGGAACACCGGGGAGCTGTTTTTT. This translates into CASSPGQVLGNTGELFF.

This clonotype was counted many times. DNA for the CDR3: TGTGCCAGCAGTTACCCCGGAGGGAGGGCCGGTACGCAGTATTTT. This translates into CASSYPGGRAGTQYF. The chain joins TRBV6-5 to TRBJ2-3; the match to TRBD2 covers 7 bases. This CDR3 comprises 15 residues. J was trimmed by 8 bases and V by 2 bases; bases with no gene match: 10. The germline V gene has CDR1 MNHEY and CDR2 SVGAGI.

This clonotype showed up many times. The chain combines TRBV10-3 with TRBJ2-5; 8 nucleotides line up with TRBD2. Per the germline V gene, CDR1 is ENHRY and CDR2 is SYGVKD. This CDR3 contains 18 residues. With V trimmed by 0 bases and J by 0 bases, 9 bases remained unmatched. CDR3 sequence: CAISESLVASGYQETQYF. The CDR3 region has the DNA TGTGCCATCAGTGAGTCGCTTGTGGCTAGCGGGTACCAAGAGACCCAGTACTTC.

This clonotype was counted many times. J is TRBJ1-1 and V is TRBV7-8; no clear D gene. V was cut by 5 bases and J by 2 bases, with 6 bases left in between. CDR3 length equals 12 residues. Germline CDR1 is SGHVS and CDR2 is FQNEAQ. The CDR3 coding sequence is TGTGCCAGCAGCGCAGACAACACTGAAGCTTTCTTT. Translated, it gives CASSADNTEAFF.

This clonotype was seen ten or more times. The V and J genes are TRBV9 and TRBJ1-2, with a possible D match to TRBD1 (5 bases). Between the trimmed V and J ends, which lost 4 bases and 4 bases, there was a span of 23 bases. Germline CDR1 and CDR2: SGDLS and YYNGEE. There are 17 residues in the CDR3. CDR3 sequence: CASSPHAGTASRYGYTF. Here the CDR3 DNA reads TGTGCCAGCAGCCCCCACGCCGGGACCGCCTCCCGCTATGGCTACACCTTC.

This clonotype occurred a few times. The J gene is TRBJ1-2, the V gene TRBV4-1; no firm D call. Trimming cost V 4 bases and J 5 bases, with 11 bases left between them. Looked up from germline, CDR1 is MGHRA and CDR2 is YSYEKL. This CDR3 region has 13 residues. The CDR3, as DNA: TGCGCCAGCAGCCCCATAACTCCGTATGGCTACACCTTC. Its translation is CASSPITPYGYTF.

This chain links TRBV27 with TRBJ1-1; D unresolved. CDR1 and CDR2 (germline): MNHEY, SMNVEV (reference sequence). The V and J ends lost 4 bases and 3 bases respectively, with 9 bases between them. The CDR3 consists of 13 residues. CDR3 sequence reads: CASSWYWDTEAFF. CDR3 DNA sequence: TGTGCCAGCAGTTGGTACTGGGACACTGAAGCTTTCTTT.

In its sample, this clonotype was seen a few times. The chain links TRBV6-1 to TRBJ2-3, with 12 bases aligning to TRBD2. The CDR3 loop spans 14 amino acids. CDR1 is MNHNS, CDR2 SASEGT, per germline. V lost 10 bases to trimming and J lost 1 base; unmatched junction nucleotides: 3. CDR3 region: CANLAGGGTDTQYF. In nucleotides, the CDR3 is TGTGCCAACCTAGCGGGGGGGGGCACAGATACGCAGTATTTT.

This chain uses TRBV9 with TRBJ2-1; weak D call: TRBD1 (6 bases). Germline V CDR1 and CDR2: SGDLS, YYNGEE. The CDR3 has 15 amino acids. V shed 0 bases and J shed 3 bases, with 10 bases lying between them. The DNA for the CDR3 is TGTGCCAGCAGCGTAGAAGCAGGGGTCTACAATGAGCAGTTCTTC. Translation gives CASSVEAGVYNEQFF. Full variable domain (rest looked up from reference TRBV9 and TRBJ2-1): DSGVTQTPKHLITATGQRVTLRCSPRSGDLSVYWYQQSLDQGLQFLIQYYNGEERAKGNILERFSAQQFPDLHSELNLSSLELGDSALYFCASSVEAGVYNEQFFGPGTRLTVL.

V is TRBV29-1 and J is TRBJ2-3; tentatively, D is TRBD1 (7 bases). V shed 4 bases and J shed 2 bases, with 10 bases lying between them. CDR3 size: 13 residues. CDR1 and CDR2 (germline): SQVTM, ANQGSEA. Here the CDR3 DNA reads TGCAGCGTTGCCAGGGGGGACACAGATACGCAGTATTTT. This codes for CSVARGDTDTQYF.

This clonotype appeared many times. In DNA, the CDR3 is TGTGCCAGCAGTTACTCGAGATTCCAGCCTGGATCACCCCTCCACTTT. It codes for CASSYSRFQPGSPLHF. This rearrangement joins TRBV6-5 to TRBJ1-6; D is ambiguous. V lost 0 bases and J lost 10, with 16 bases in between. CDR3 length: 16 amino acids. Germline V gene data show CDR1 as MNHEY and CDR2 as SVGAGI.

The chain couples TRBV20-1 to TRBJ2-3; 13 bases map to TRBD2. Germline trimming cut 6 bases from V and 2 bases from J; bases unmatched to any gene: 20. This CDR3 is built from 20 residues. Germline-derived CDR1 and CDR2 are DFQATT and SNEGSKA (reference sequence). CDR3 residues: CSAFLTETSLAGGHTDTQYF. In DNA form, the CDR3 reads TGCAGTGCCTTTCTGACTGAAACTTCACTAGCGGGGGGGCACACAGATACGCAGTATTTT.

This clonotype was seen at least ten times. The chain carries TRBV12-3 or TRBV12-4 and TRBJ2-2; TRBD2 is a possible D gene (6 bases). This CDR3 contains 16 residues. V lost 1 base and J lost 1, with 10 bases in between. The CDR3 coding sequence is TGTGCCAGCAGTTTAGTCCGGGGGTGGAACACCGGGGAGCTGTTTTTT. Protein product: CASSLVRGWNTGELFF.

CDR3 bases: TGTGCCTGGAGTGTTAATATGGATGAAAAACTGTTTTTT. This encodes CAWSVNMDEKLFF. The chain joins TRBV30 to TRBJ1-4; no firm D call. The germline V gene has CDR1 GTSNPN and CDR2 SVGIG (reference sequence). V was shortened by 0 bases and J by 6 bases, with 8 bases between the two germline ends. This CDR3 is 13 amino acids long.

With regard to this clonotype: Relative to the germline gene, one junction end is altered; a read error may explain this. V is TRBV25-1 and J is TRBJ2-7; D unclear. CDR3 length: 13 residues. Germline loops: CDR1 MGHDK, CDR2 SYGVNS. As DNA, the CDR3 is TGTGCCAGCAGCCTATTCAGCTCCTACGTGCAGTACTTC. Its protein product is CASSLFSSYVQYF.